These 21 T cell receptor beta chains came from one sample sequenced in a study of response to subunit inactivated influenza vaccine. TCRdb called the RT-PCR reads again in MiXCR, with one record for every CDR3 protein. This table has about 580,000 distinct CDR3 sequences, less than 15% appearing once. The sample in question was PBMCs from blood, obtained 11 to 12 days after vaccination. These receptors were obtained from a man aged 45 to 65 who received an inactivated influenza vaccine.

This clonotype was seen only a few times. The DNA for the CDR3 is TGCAGCGTTGATGCGGCGGTCAGCCAAGAGACCCAGTACTTC. Residues: CSVDAAVSQETQYF. This chain joins TRBV29-1 and TRBJ2-5; D gene uncertain. From germline, CDR1 is SQVTM and CDR2 ANQGSEA. This CDR3 is built from 14 residues. V was pared by 3 bases and J by 1 base, with 12 bases between.

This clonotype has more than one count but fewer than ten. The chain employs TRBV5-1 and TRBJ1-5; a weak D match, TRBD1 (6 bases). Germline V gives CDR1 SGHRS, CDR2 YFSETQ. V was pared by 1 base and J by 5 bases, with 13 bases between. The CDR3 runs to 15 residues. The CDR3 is CASSLLGQTDQPQHF. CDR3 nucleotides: TGCGCCAGCAGCTTGCTGGGACAAACAGATCAGCCCCAGCATTTT. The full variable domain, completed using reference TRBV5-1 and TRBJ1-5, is KAGVTQTPRYLIKTRGQQVTLSCSPISGHRSVSWYQQTPGQGLQFLFEYFSETQRNKGNFPGRFSGRQFSNSRSEMNVSTLELGDSALYLCASSLLGQTDQPQHFGDGTRLSIL.

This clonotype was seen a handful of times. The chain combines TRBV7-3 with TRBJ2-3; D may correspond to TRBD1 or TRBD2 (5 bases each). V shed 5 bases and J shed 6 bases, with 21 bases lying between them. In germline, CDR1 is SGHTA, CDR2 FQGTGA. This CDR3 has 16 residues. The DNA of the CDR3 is TGTGCCAGCAGCGCCACCGGGACGTTGGGCCGGGATACGCAGTATTTT. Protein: CASSATGTLGRDTQYF.

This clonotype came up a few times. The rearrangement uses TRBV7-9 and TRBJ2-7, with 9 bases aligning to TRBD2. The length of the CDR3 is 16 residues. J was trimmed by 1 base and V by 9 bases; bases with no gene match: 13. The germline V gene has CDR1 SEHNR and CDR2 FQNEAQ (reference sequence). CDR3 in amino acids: CASYSTWREGSYEQYF. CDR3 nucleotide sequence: TGTGCCAGTTACTCAACCTGGCGGGAGGGTTCCTACGAGCAGTACTTC.

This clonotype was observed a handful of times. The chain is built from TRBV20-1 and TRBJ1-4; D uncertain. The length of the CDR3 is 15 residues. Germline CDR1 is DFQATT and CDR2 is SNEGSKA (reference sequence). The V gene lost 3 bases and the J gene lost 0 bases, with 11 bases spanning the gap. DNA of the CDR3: TGCAGTGCTAGTATGAGTTGGACAACTAATGAAAAACTGTTTTTT. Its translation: CSASMSWTTNEKLFF.

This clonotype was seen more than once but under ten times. CDR3 amino acids: CASSYSAGAYEQYF. In DNA form, the CDR3 reads TGTGCCAGCAGTTACTCGGCAGGGGCCTACGAGCAGTACTTC. The chain uses TRBV6-5 and TRBJ2-7; TRBD1 is a possible D gene (6 bases). The CDR3 is 14 amino acids. The germline gives CDR1 MNHEY, CDR2 SVGAGI. Trimming pared 0 bases from V and 2 bases from J, leaving 8 bases between.

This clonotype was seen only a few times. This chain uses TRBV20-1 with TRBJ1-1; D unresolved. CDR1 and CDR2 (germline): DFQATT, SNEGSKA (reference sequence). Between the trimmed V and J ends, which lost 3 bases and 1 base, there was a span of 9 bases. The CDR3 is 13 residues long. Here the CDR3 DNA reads TGCAGTGCTAGCGGCCAGAGGAACACTGAAGCTTTCTTT. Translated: CSASGQRNTEAFF.

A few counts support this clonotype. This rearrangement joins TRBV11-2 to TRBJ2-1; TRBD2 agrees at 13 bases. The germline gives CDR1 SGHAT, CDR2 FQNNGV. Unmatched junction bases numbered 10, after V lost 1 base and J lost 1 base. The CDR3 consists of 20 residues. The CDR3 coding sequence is TGTGCCAGCAGCTTAGTTGGACTAGCGGGGGTGAGACCTTCCTACAATGAGCAGTTCTTC. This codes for CASSLVGLAGVRPSYNEQFF.

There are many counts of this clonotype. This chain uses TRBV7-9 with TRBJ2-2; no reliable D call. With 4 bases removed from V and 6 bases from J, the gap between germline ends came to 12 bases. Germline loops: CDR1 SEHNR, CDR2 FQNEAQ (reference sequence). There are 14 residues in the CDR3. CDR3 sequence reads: CASSSPLSAGELFF. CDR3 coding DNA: TGTGCCAGCAGCTCCCCTCTTAGTGCCGGGGAGCTGTTTTTT.

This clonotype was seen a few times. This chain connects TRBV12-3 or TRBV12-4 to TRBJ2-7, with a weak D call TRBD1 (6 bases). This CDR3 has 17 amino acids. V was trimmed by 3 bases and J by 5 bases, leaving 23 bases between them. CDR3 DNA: TGTGCCAGCAGTTTGTCAGGGGTTATGTCGAGAAACGACGAGCAGTACTTC. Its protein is CASSLSGVMSRNDEQYF.

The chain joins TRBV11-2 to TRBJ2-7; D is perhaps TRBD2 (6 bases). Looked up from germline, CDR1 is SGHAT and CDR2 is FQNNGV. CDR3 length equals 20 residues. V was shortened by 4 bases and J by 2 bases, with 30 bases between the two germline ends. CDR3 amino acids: CASSSNRLAPVVTSPYEQYF. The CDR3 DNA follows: TGTGCCAGCAGCTCCAACCGTCTAGCGCCGGTCGTCACAAGTCCCTACGAGCAGTACTTC.

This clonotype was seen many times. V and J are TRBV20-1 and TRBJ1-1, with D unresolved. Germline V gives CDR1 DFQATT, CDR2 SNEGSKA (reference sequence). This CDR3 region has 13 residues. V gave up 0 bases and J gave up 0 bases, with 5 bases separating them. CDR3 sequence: CSARDRLNTEAFF. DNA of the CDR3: TGCAGTGCTAGAGATAGGCTGAACACTGAAGCTTTCTTT.

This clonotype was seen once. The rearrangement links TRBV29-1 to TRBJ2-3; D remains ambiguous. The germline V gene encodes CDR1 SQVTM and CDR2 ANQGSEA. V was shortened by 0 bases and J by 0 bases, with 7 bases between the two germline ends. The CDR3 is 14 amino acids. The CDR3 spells CSVEEGKSTDTQYF. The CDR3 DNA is TGCAGCGTTGAAGAGGGGAAAAGCACAGATACGCAGTATTTT.

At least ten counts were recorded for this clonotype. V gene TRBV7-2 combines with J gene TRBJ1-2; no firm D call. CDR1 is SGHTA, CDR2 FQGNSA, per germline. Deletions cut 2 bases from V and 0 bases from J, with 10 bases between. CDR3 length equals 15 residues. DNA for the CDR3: TGTGCCAGCAGCTTAAAGGCCTCGGCTAACTATGGCTACACCTTC. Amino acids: CASSLKASANYGYTF.

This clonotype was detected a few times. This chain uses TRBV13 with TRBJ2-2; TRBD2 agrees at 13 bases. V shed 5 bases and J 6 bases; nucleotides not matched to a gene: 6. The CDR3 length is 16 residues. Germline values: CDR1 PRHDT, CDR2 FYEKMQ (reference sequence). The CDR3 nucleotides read TGTGCCAGCAGCGAAGGACTAGCGGGAGTTTCCGGGGAGCTGTTTTTT. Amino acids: CASSEGLAGVSGELFF.

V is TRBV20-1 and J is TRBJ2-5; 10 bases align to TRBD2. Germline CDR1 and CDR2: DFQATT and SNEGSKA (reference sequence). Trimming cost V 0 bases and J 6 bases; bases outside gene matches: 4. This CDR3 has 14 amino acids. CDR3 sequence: CSARDGTSVQTQYF. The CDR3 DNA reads TGCAGTGCTAGAGACGGGACTAGCGTTCAGACCCAGTACTTC.

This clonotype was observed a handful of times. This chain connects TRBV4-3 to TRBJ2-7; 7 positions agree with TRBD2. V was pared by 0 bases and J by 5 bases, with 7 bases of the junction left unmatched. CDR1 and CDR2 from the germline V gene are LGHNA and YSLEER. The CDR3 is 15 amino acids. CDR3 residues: CASSQEAGRVNEQYF. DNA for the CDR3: TGCGCCAGCAGCCAAGAGGCAGGGAGGGTCAACGAGCAGTACTTC.

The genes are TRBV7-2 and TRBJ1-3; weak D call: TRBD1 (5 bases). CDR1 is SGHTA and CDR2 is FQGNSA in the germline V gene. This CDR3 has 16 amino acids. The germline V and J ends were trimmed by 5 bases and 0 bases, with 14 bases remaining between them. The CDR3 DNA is TGTGCCAGCAGCGGGCAGGGCTCCGACTCTGGAAACACCATATATTTT. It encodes CASSGQGSDSGNTIYF.

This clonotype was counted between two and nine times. The CDR3 loop reads CASSLPYTGQETQYF. The CDR3 DNA follows: TGTGCCAGCAGCTTACCCTACACAGGGCAAGAGACCCAGTACTTC. The chain employs TRBV7-9 and TRBJ2-5, with a tentative D call TRBD1 (6 bases). Trimming cost V 2 bases and J 2 bases, with 12 bases left between them. The germline V gene has CDR1 SEHNR and CDR2 FQNEAQ (reference sequence). CDR3 length: 15 amino acids. The full variable domain, in which reference TRBV7-9 and TRBJ2-5 provide the parts outside the CDR3, is DTGVSQNPRHKITKRGQNVTFRCDPISEHNRLYWYRQTLGQGPEFLTYFQNEAQLEKSRLLSDRFSAERPKGSFSTLEIQRTEQGDSAMYLCASSLPYTGQETQYFGPGTRLLVL.

This CDR3 reads CASSPVGGSADTQYF. CDR3 DNA: TGTGCCAGCAGTCCGGTTGGGGGGTCCGCAGATACGCAGTATTTT. The V and J genes are TRBV6-1 and TRBJ2-3; D may be TRBD2 (6 bases). Germline V gene lookup returns CDR1 MNHNS and CDR2 SASEGT. V lost 5 bases and J 4 bases, leaving 16 bases between the germline ends. The CDR3 runs 15 residues.

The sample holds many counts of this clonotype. CDR3 sequence reads: CASSVWGHQETQYF. The CDR3 DNA is TGTGCCAGCAGTGTATGGGGACATCAAGAGACCCAGTACTTC. The chain joins TRBV12-3 or TRBV12-4 to TRBJ2-5, with a weak D call TRBD1 (6 bases). The CDR3 is made up of 14 amino acids. V was trimmed by 5 bases and J by 2 bases, leaving 12 bases between them.